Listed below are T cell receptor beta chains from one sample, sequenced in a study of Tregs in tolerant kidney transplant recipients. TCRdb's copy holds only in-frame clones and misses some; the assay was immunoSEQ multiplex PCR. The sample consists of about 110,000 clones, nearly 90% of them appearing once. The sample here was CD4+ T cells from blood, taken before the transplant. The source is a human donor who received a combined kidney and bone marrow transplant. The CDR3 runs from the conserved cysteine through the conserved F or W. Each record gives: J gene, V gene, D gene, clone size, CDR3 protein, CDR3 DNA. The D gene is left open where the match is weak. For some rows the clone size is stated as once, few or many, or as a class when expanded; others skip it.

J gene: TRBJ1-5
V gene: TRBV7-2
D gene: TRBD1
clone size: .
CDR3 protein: CASSFSTGGDNQPQHF
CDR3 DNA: TGTGCCAGCAGCTTCTCGACAGGGGGTGACAATCAGCCCCAGCATTTT

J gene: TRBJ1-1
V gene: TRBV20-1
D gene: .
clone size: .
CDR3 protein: CSARETYEAFF
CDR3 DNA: TGCAGTGCTAGAGAGACATATGAAGCTTTCTTT

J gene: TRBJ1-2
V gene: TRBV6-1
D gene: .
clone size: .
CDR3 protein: CASSRAGNYGYTF
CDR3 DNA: TGTGCCAGCAGTAGGGCAGGGAACTATGGCTACACCTTC

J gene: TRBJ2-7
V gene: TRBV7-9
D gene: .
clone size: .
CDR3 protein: CASSSSAGGYEQYF
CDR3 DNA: TGTGCCAGCAGCTCAAGCGCGGGCGGATACGAGCAGTACTTC

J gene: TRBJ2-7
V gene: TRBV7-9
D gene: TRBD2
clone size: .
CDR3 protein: CASSQSGGTGTSLIEQYF
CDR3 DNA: TGTGCCAGCAGCCAAAGCGGCGGCACCGGGACTAGCCTTATCGAGCAGTACTTC

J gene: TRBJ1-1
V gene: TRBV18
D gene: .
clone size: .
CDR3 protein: CASSSRTSGESAFF
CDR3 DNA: TGTGCCAGCTCGTCACGAACTTCAGGGGAGTCGGCTTTCTTT

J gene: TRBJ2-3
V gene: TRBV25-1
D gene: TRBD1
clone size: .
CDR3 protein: CAGATGGTDTQYF
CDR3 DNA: TGTGCCGGGGCGACAGGGGGCACAGATACGCAGTATTTT

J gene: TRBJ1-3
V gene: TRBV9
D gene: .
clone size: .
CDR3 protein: CASSVQSGVPEAIYF
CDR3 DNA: TGTGCCAGCAGCGTCCAGTCAGGGGTCCCGGAGGCCATATATTTT

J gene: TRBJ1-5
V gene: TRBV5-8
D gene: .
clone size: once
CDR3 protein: CASSLWGSLGRSNQPQHF
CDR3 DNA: TGTGCCAGCAGCTTGTGGGGCAGTTTGGGCAGGAGCAATCAGCCCCAGCATTTT

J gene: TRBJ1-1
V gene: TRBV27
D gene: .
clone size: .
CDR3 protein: CASSFLSGVNTEAFF
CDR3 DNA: TGTGCCAGCAGTTTTTTGTCAGGGGTGAACACTGAAGCTTTCTTT

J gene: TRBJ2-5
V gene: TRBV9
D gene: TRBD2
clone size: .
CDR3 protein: CASSVSTSGRAGETQYF
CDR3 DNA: TGTGCCAGCAGCGTCTCGACTAGCGGGAGGGCGGGAGAGACCCAGTACTTC

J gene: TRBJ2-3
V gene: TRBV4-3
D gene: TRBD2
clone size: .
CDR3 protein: CASSQGTSGTSRVQYF
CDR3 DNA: TGCGCCAGCAGCCAAGGGACTAGCGGGACCTCCCGGGTGCAGTATTTT

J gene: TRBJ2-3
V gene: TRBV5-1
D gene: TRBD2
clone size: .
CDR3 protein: CASSLGLAGGSFTDTQYF
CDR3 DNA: TGCGCCAGCAGCTTAGGTCTAGCGGGAGGGTCATTCACAGATACGCAGTATTTT

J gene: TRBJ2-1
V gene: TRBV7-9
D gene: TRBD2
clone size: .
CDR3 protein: CASSSGSSGGSTYNEQFF
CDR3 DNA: TGTGCCAGCAGCTCAGGAAGTAGCGGGGGGAGCACCTACAATGAGCAGTTCTTC

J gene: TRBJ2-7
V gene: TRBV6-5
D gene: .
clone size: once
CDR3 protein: CASSYSLASSYEQYF
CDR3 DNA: TGTGCCAGCAGTTACTCCCTTGCTAGCTCCTACGAGCAGTACTTC

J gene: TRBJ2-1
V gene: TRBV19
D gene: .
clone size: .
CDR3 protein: CASSIGVGEGYNEQFF
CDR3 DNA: TGTGCCAGTAGTATAGGGGTGGGAGAGGGCTACAATGAGCAGTTCTTC

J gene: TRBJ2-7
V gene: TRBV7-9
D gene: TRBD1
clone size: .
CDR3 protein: CASIQGTGTYEQYF
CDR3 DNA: TGTGCCAGCATCCAGGGGACAGGGACCTACGAGCAGTACTTC

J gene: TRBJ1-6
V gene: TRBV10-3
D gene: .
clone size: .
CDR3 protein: CAIRETGSNSPLHF
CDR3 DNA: TGTGCCATCAGGGAGACAGGCTCGAATTCACCCCTCCACTTT

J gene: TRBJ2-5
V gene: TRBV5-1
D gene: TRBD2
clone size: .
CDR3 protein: CASSLVRTTRGAQYF
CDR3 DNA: TGCGCCAGCAGCTTAGTCCGGACCACACGGGGGGCCCAGTACTTC

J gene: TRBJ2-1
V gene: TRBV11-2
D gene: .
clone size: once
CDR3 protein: CASSPFPRDEQFF
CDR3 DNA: TGTGCCAGCAGCCCATTCCCCAGGGATGAGCAGTTCTTC